Below are 13 T cell receptor beta chains sequenced from a single sample in a study of cytomegalovirus exposure and HLA in healthy donors. Measured with immunoSEQ multiplex PCR; TCRdb has only the in-frame clones, and not every one. Seen here are tens of thousands of clones, around 94% observed once, and the top ten hold around 0.65%. The material sequenced was PBMCs. The receptors were gathered from a woman between 18 and 29 years old in good health and CMV-seronegative.

This chain connects TRBV7-9 to TRBJ2-6, with 9 bases fitting TRBD1. The V and J ends lost 4 bases and 0 bases, in that order; junction bases with no gene match: 10. Germline CDR1 SEHNR, CDR2 FQNEAQ (reference sequence). The CDR3 covers 19 residues. In nucleotides, the CDR3 is TGTGCCAGCAGCTACGCGGGACAGGGAAGCTTCTCTGGGGCCAACGTCCTGACTTTC. Translated, it gives CASSYAGQGSFSGANVLTF.

The sample holds one count of this clone. The CDR3 protein is CASSKGSSGNTIYF. Written as DNA, the CDR3 is TGTGCCAGCAGCAAAGGGAGTTCTGGAAACACCATATATTTT. V is TRBV7-3 and J is TRBJ1-3; D gene unclear. Germline V lookup: CDR1 SGHTA, CDR2 FQGTGA. V lost 5 bases and J 1 base, leaving 9 bases between the germline ends. This CDR3 spans 14 amino acids.

This clone came up once. V is TRBV19 and J is TRBJ2-7; 10 nucleotides agree with TRBD1. After removal of 7 bases from V and 2 bases from J, the junction contained 5 bases not matched to a gene. Germline V gene sequence: CDR1 LNHDA, CDR2 SQIVND (reference sequence). This CDR3 is 14 amino acids long. CDR3 sequence: CASTQGTGAYEQYF. CDR3 coding DNA: TGTGCCAGTACCCAGGGGACAGGGGCCTACGAGCAGTACTTC.

The rearrangement uses TRBV18 and TRBJ2-1, with D maybe TRBD2 (5 bases). The length of the CDR3 is 15 residues. V shed 0 bases and J shed 9 bases, with 15 bases lying between them. Per the germline V gene, CDR1 is KGHSH and CDR2 is LQKENI. The CDR3 DNA reads TGTGCCAGCTCACCACCCTCTCTAGCTCCCTTTGAGCAGTTCTTC. Encoded protein: CASSPPSLAPFEQFF.

V gene TRBV7-6 combines with J gene TRBJ2-7; D perhaps matches TRBD1 (7 bases). The germline V gene encodes CDR1 SGHVS and CDR2 FNYEAQ. With 5 bases removed from V and 1 base from J, the gap between germline ends came to 12 bases. The CDR3 extends over 14 amino acids. This chain's CDR3 is CASSARGVSYEQYF. The CDR3 bases are TGTGCCAGCAGCGCCAGGGGGGTTTCCTACGAGCAGTACTTC.

The rearrangement uses TRBV15 and TRBJ2-7, with 7 bases matching TRBD1. Losses at the gene ends were 0 bases for V and 3 bases for J; bases not matched to a gene: 5. The CDR3 loop spans 15 amino acids. CDR1 LNHNV and CDR2 YYDKDF come from the germline V gene (reference sequence). The CDR3 coding sequence is TGTGCCACCAGCAGAGACGGGACAGAAATCTACGAGCAGTACTTC. It specifies CATSRDGTEIYEQYF.

This chain uses TRBV11-2 with TRBJ2-6, with 12 bases matching TRBD1. This CDR3 is built from 17 residues. Germline CDR1 and CDR2: SGHAT and FQNNGV. The ends lost 5 bases at V and 4 bases at J; junction bases unmatched: 6. CDR3 loop: CASSPGQGANGANVLTF. CDR3 DNA sequence: TGTGCCAGCAGCCCGGGACAGGGGGCGAACGGGGCCAACGTCCTGACTTTC.

V usage is TRBV5-4 and J usage is TRBJ1-3; 7 bases line up with TRBD1. The germline V gene encodes CDR1 SGHNT and CDR2 YYREEE (reference sequence). The CDR3 is made up of 16 amino acids. With 4 bases clipped from V and 4 bases from J, the junction kept 11 bases outside the gene matches. The DNA of the CDR3 is TGTGCCAGCAGCCCGCCAATGACAGGGACGGGAAACACCATATATTTT. Translation: CASSPPMTGTGNTIYF.

The sample holds one count of this clone. The chain carries TRBV5-1 and TRBJ1-2, with 7 bases that match TRBD1. The V segment lost 4 bases and the J segment 6 bases; nucleotides outside the gene matches: 6. The CDR3 is 13 residues long. The germline gives CDR1 SGHRS, CDR2 YFSETQ. This CDR3 reads CASSPTGSNGYTF. The CDR3 DNA reads as TGCGCCAGCAGCCCGACAGGGTCTAATGGCTACACCTTC. Filled out from reference TRBV5-1 and TRBJ1-2, the complete variable domain reads KAGVTQTPRYLIKTRGQQVTLSCSPISGHRSVSWYQQTPGQGLQFLFEYFSETQRNKGNFPGRFSGRQFSNSRSEMNVSTLELGDSALYLCASSPTGSNGYTFGSGTRLTVV.

The rearrangement links TRBV10-3 to TRBJ1-1, with D unclear. CDR3 length: 13 amino acids. Germline CDR1 reads ENHRY; CDR2 reads SYGVKD. Between the trimmed V and J ends, which lost 3 bases and 1 base, there was a span of 6 bases. In DNA form, the CDR3 reads TGTGCCATCAGTGATTTCAAGAACACTGAAGCTTTCTTT. Its protein product is CAISDFKNTEAFF.

V gene TRBV27 combines with J gene TRBJ2-1; D ambiguous. The V gene lost 3 bases and the J gene lost 10 bases, with 10 bases spanning the gap. CDR1 is MNHEY, CDR2 SMNVEV, per germline (reference sequence). This CDR3 is built from 12 residues. The CDR3 is CASSFHRGEQFF. The CDR3 region has the DNA TGTGCCAGCAGTTTCCATAGAGGCGAGCAGTTCTTC.

V is TRBV9 and J is TRBJ2-7; 9 nucleotides agree with TRBD2. Germline V gene lookup returns CDR1 SGDLS and CDR2 YYNGEE. The CDR3 loop spans 15 amino acids. The trim removed 2 bases at V and 3 bases at J, leaving 6 bases unmatched. CDR3 loop: CASSVGSGGLYEQYF. CDR3 sequence (DNA): TGTGCCAGCAGCGTCGGTAGCGGGGGCCTCTACGAGCAGTACTTC.

The gene calls are TRBV29-1 and TRBJ2-7; perhaps TRBD2 as D (5 bases). V lost 6 bases, J lost 7 bases, and 16 bases lay in between. Germline V CDR1 and CDR2: SQVTM, ANQGSEA. This CDR3 is built from 12 residues. This CDR3 is CSVHGRGTEQYF. As DNA, the CDR3 is TGCAGCGTCCACGGACGGGGAACTGAGCAGTACTTC.